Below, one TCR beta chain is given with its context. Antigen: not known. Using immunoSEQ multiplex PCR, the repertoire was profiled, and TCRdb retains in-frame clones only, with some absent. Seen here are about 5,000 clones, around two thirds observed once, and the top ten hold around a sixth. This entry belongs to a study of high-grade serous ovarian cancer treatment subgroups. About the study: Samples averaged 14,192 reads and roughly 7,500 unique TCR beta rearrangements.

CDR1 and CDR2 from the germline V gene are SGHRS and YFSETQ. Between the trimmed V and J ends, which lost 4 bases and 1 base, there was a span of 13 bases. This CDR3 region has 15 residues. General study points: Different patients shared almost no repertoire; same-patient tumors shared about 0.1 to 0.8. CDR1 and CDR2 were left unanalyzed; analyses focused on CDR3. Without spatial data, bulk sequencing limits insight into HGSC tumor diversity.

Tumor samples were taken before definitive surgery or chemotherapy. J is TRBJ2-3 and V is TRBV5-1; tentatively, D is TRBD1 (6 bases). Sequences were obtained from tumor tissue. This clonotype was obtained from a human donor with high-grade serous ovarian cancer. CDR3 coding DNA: TGCGCCAGCAGCGTCCGGGACACCCGCACAGATACGCAGTATTTT. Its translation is CASSVRDTRTDTQYF.